Here is one T cell receptor (beta chain) with its context. The target antigen is unknown. Alongside a J-beta primer mix, a sample-barcoded 5' primer served in a second PCR lasting roughly 7 to 11 cycles. Each cDNA molecule was tagged by a template-switch adaptor that had 12 random nucleotides. From the 5' RACE reads, TCRdb called clonotypes with MiXCR, one entry per CDR3 protein. The repertoire consists of 700,000 to 850,000 distinct CDR3 sequences, with 35% to 40% occurring once and the leading ten covering 10% to 15%. This CDR3 region has 15 residues. Between the trimmed V and J ends, which lost 1 base and 5 bases, there was a span of 11 bases. CDR1 LGHNA and CDR2 YSLEER come from the germline V gene. This sample is drawn from a study of blood T cells in healthy people across ages. Overall study findings and caveats: TCR beta diversity tracked closely with naive T cell percentage.

This TCR derives from a man younger than 30 in good health. Material: blood. This sequence joins TRBV4-3 and TRBJ2-2; D ambiguous. The CDR3 region is CASSQAPLTTGELFF. The DNA for the CDR3 is TGCGCCAGCAGCCAAGCCCCCCTCACTACCGGGGAGCTGTTTTTT.